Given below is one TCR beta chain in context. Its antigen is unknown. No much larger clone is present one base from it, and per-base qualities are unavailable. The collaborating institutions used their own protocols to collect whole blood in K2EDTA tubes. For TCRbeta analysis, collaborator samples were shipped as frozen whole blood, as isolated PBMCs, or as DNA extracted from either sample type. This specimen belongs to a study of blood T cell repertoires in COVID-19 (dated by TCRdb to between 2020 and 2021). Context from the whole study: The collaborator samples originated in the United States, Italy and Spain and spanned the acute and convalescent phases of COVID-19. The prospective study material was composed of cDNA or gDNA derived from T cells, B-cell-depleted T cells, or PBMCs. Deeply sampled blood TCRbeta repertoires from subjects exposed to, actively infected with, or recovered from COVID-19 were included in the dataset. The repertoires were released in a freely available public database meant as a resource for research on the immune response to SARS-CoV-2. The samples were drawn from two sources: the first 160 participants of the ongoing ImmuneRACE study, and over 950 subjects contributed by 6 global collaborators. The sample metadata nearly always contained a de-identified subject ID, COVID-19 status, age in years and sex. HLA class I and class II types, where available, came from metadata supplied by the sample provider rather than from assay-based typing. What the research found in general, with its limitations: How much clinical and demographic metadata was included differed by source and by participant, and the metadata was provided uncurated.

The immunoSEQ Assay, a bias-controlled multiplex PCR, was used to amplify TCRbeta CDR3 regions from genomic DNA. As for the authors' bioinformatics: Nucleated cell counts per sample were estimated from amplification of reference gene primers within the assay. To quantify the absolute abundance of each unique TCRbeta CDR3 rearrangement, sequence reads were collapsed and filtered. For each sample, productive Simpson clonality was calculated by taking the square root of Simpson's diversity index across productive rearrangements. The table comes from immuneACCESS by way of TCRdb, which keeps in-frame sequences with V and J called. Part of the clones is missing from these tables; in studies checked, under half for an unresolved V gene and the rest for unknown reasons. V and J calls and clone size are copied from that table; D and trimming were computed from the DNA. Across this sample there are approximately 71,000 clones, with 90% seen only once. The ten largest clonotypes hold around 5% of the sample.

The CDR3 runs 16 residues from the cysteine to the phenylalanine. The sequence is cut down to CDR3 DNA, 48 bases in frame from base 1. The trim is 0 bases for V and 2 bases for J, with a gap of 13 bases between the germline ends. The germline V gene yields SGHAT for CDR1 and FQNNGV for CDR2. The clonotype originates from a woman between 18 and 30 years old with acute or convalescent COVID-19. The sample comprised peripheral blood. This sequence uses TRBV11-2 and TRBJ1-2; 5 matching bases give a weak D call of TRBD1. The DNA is TGTGCCAGCAGCTTAGATCAAGGGGCAGGGAACTATGGCTACACCTTC. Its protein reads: CASSLDQGAGNYGYTF.